Listed below are T cell receptor beta chains from one sample, sequenced in a study of technical replicates of blood from a handful of donors. Measured with immunoSEQ multiplex PCR; TCRdb has only the in-frame clones, and not every one. The sample has more than 65,000 clones; approximately 97% are singletons. The sample comprised T cells isolated from PBMCs. The origin of the receptors is a human donor in good health. CDR3s include the opening cysteine and the closing phenylalanine or tryptophan. D genes are given only for firm matches. Clone sizes are given selectively: once, few, many, or a class where the clone is expanded.

V gene,D gene,clone size,J gene,CDR3 DNA,CDR3 protein
TRBV4-1,TRBD2,-,TRBJ2-2,TGCGCCAGCAGCCAAGTGTCTAGCGGGCCGAACACCGGGGAGCTGTTTTTT,CASSQVSSGPNTGELFF
TRBV19,TRBD1,-,TRBJ2-2,TGTGCCAGTACCCTGACAGGGTACGCCGGGGAGCTGTTTTTT,CASTLTGYAGELFF
TRBV10-3,TRBD1,-,TRBJ1-1,TGTGCCATCCTAGGACAGGGCGGGGATGAAGCTTTCTTT,CAILGQGGDEAFF
TRBV19,TRBD2,-,TRBJ2-1,TGTGCCAGTAGGACGACTAGCGGGAGTGCCCCCTACAATGAGCAGTTCTTC,CASRTTSGSAPYNEQFF
TRBV7-6,-,-,TRBJ2-2,TGTGCCAGCAGCTTTAGGGGTCCCGGGGAGCTGTTTTTT,CASSFRGPGELFF
TRBV5-5,-,-,TRBJ1-1,TGTGCCAGCAGCTTCGGTGAAGGGGTGGAAGCTTTCTTT,CASSFGEGVEAFF
TRBV5-6,-,-,TRBJ2-1,TGTGCCAGCAGCTTGGTACTAGCCGCCATTAGCTCCTACAATGAGCAGTTCTTC,CASSLVLAAISSYNEQFF
TRBV5-1,-,-,TRBJ1-1,TGCGCCAGCGGCCGGGAGCCGAACACTGAAGCTTTCTTT,CASGREPNTEAFF
TRBV4-1,TRBD1,-,TRBJ1-6,TGCGCCAGCAGCCAAGAAGGGTTGAGACAGGGATCACCCCTCCACTTT,CASSQEGLRQGSPLHF
TRBV5-1,TRBD1,-,TRBJ1-1,TGCGCCAGCAGCTATACAGGGGGCGCTGATGCCACTGAAGCTTTCTTT,CASSYTGGADATEAFF
TRBV7-2,-,once,TRBJ2-3,TGTGCCAGCAGCCCCGTGATGCTAGTACCCACAGATACGCAGTATTTT,CASSPVMLVPTDTQYF
TRBV9,-,-,TRBJ1-3,TGTGCCAGCAGCGAGAGGGAACCGGACTTTATATCCGGAAACACCATATATTTT,CASSEREPDFISGNTIYF
TRBV19,-,-,TRBJ1-5,TGTGCCAGTAGTACGGGGGACGTTTTTAATCAGCCCCAGCATTTT,CASSTGDVFNQPQHF
TRBV11-2,-,-,TRBJ1-3,TGTGCCAGCAGTTTGCTAGGGGTCTCTGGAAACACCATATATTTT,CASSLLGVSGNTIYF
TRBV12-5,-,-,TRBJ2-2,TGTGCTAGTGGTTTGGTACACCTGGGTAAGGAGGCGACCGGGGAGCTGTTTTTT,CASGLVHLGKEATGELFF
TRBV25-1,TRBD1,-,TRBJ2-3,TGTGCCAGCAGTGATCCCAAGGGCAGGGGGACAGATACGCAGTATTTT,CASSDPKGRGTDTQYF
TRBV4-2,-,once,TRBJ2-7,TGTGCCAGCAGCCAAGTGGGCCAGGAAGAGTACGAGCAGTACTTC,CASSQVGQEEYEQYF
TRBV5-6,-,-,TRBJ2-2,TGTGCCAGCAGCTTCTTTCCGGGAAAGGCCGGGGAGCTGTTTTTT,CASSFFPGKAGELFF
TRBV21-1,-,-,TRBJ2-2,TGTGCCAGCAGCAAAGGGCGGACTAGCGGGGGGAACACCGGGGAGCTGTTTTTT,CASSKGRTSGGNTGELFF
TRBV5-1,TRBD2,-,TRBJ2-3,TGCGCCAGCGGACTAGCGGGGACCGCTAGCACAGATACGCAGTATTTT,CASGLAGTASTDTQYF
TRBV12-5,TRBD1,-,TRBJ1-5,TGTGCTAGTGGTTTGGTACTCGGCAGGGGGCAGAGCAATCAGCCCCAGCATTTT,CASGLVLGRGQSNQPQHF
TRBV10-3,-,-,TRBJ1-3,TGTGCCATCCAGACAGACCCTGGAAACACCATATATTTT,CAIQTDPGNTIYF
TRBV27,-,-,TRBJ1-1,TGTGCCAGCAGTTTCGCCCGTCTAACTGAAGCTTTCTTT,CASSFARLTEAFF
TRBV6-1,TRBD2,-,TRBJ2-5,TGTGCCAGCAGTGCCCTAGCGGGAGCGGGGGAGACCCAGTACTTC,CASSALAGAGETQYF
TRBV14,-,-,TRBJ2-1,TGTGCCAGCAGCCCTCAAGCGGGCTACAATGAGCAGTTCTTC,CASSPQAGYNEQFF
TRBV2,-,-,TRBJ1-4,TGTGCCAGCAGTACTAGGTTGCAAGAAAAACTGTTTTTT,CASSTRLQEKLFF
TRBV5-8,TRBD1,-,TRBJ1-2,TGTGCCAGCAAACCCCTGGGACAGGGGGACTATGGCTACACCTTC,CASKPLGQGDYGYTF